One sample yielded the 25 T cell receptor beta chains listed below, sequenced in a study of T cells in localized non-small cell lung cancer. This table comes from immunoSEQ multiplex PCR, and its TCRdb copy is limited to in-frame clones, with some not included. The sample records roughly 15,000 clones, around 91% being singletons. The sample consisted of peripheral blood mononuclear cells, taken before any cancer treatment. The source of these receptors is a woman aged 35-75 years with stage III lung adenocarcinoma.

The chain employs TRBV5-1 and TRBJ2-6; D not certain. Deletions cut 0 bases from V and 0 bases from J, with 7 bases between. CDR1 and CDR2 from the germline V gene are SGHRS and YFSETQ. The CDR3 loop spans 16 amino acids. In nucleotides, the CDR3 is TGCGCCAGCAGCTTGGCTCAGAGCTCTGGGGCCAACGTCCTGACTTTC. As protein: CASSLAQSSGANVLTF.

The V call is TRBV6-6, the J call TRBJ2-7; D may be TRBD1 (5 bases). Per the germline V gene, CDR1 is MNHNY and CDR2 is SVGAGI (reference sequence). Trimming stripped 6 bases from V and 3 bases from J, with 12 bases between. This CDR3 is 13 amino acids long. The CDR3 protein is CASSRREFYEQYF. The CDR3 DNA is TGTGCCAGCAGCCGCAGGGAATTCTACGAGCAGTACTTC.

This chain links TRBV5-4 with TRBJ1-2; D unresolved. Trimming removed 0 bases at V and 6 bases at J, with 9 bases between. Germline loops: CDR1 SGHNT, CDR2 YYREEE (reference sequence). This CDR3 region has 13 residues. The CDR3 loop reads CASSLDRVDGYTF. The CDR3 coding sequence is TGTGCCAGCAGCTTGGACCGGGTTGATGGCTACACCTTC.

The genes are TRBV15 and TRBJ1-4; 12 nucleotides agree with TRBD1. Germline trimming cut 3 bases from V and 2 bases from J; bases unmatched to any gene: 10. There are 19 residues in the CDR3. Germline lookup yields CDR1 LNHNV and CDR2 YYDKDF (reference sequence). The CDR3 loop is CATSRGTGGTGVTNEKLFF. The CDR3 coding sequence is TGTGCCACCAGCAGGGGGACAGGGGGCACAGGGGTCACTAATGAAAAACTGTTTTTT.

This clone has only one observation. This rearrangement joins TRBV9 to TRBJ1-5, with D maybe TRBD1 (6 bases). The CDR3 is 15 residues long. The V gene lost 3 bases and the J gene lost 5 bases, with 15 bases spanning the gap. CDR1 and CDR2 from the germline V gene are SGDLS and YYNGEE. The CDR3 is CASSAAGAGDQPQHF. CDR3 DNA sequence: TGTGCCAGCAGCGCCGCGGGGGCCGGGGATCAGCCCCAGCATTTT.

The chain couples TRBV5-1 to TRBJ2-1; 10 bases line up with TRBD1. With V trimmed by 4 bases and J by 7 bases, 11 bases remained unmatched. Germline V CDR1 and CDR2: SGHRS, YFSETQ. The CDR3 totals 16 residues. The CDR3 region is CASSVTPGQGWNEQFF. CDR3 coding DNA: TGCGCCAGCAGCGTAACACCGGGACAGGGGTGGAATGAGCAGTTCTTC.

This chain connects TRBV7-3 to TRBJ2-7; the D gene is possibly TRBD1 (6 bases). The CDR3 loop spans 14 amino acids. V lost 1 base and J 2 bases, leaving 9 bases between the germline ends. Germline CDR1 is SGHTA and CDR2 is FQGTGA. The CDR3 DNA is TGTGCCAGCAGCTTAAGCCAGGGGCCCTACGAGCAGTACTTC. It yields the protein CASSLSQGPYEQYF.

The J gene is TRBJ2-7, the V gene TRBV2; D call uncertain. CDR3 size: 15 residues. V was cut by 7 bases and J by 2 bases, with 18 bases left in between. Germline V gene sequence: CDR1 SNHLY, CDR2 FYNNEI. Here the CDR3 DNA reads TGTGCCAGCACCTTTAGCTACACTGGCCCCTACGAGCAGTACTTC. This codes for CASTFSYTGPYEQYF.

V usage is TRBV5-4 and J usage is TRBJ1-1; D not certain. The CDR3 is made up of 16 amino acids. CDR1 is SGHNT, CDR2 YYREEE, per germline (reference sequence). Deletions cut 3 bases from V and 4 bases from J, with 19 bases between. The CDR3 region is CASSSGGTRVGTEAFF. The CDR3 DNA sequence: TGTGCCAGCAGCTCGGGTGGCACCCGGGTTGGCACTGAAGCTTTCTTT.

The chain employs TRBV10-1 and TRBJ1-2, with D uncertain. Germline loops: CDR1 WNHNN, CDR2 SYGVQD (reference sequence). This CDR3 comprises 14 residues. V gave up 3 bases and J gave up 5 bases, with 13 bases separating them. The CDR3 region has the DNA TGCGCCAGCAGTGAAAGGCCCCCTAGTTATGGCTACACCTTC. Translated, it gives CASSERPPSYGYTF.

The V gene is TRBV7-2, the J gene TRBJ1-1; weak D call: TRBD1 (6 bases). The germline gives CDR1 SGHTA, CDR2 FQGNSA. This CDR3 contains 15 residues. Trimming left V 3 bases short and J 7 bases short, with 18 bases between. Here the CDR3 DNA reads TGTGCCAGCAGCTTGGGCAGGGGAGGGAAGGGTGAAGCTTTCTTT. Translation gives CASSLGRGGKGEAFF.

The V gene is TRBV29-1, the J gene TRBJ2-7, with D perhaps TRBD1 (6 bases). This CDR3 is 13 amino acids long. With 3 bases removed from V and 0 bases from J, the gap between germline ends came to 9 bases. CDR1 is SQVTM, CDR2 ANQGSEA, per germline. Written as DNA, the CDR3 is TGCAGCGTTGATGTGGACAGCTCCTACGAGCAGTACTTC. As protein: CSVDVDSSYEQYF.

V usage is TRBV19 and J usage is TRBJ2-2; D call uncertain. The CDR3 is 15 residues long. With 7 bases removed from V and 1 base from J, the gap between germline ends came to 13 bases. The V gene's germline CDR1 is LNHDA and CDR2 SQIVND (reference sequence). The DNA for the CDR3 is TGTGCCAGTAACGGTGTTCCAATGAACACCGGGGAGCTGTTTTTT. Protein: CASNGVPMNTGELFF.

The chain is built from TRBV6-6 and TRBJ1-1, with D perhaps TRBD1 (6 bases). V was trimmed by 7 bases and J by 5 bases, leaving 20 bases between them. This CDR3 is 15 amino acids long. From germline, CDR1 is MNHNY and CDR2 SVGAGI (reference sequence). The CDR3 DNA sequence: TGTGCCAGCACCGGGGGCCCACTAGGGGGTACTGAAGCTTTCTTT. It encodes CASTGGPLGGTEAFF.

The chain joins TRBV5-1 to TRBJ2-3; D may be TRBD2 (6 bases). Trimming cost V 0 bases and J 0 bases, with 11 bases left between them. Germline CDR1 SGHRS, CDR2 YFSETQ. This CDR3 region has 16 residues. CDR3 sequence: CASSLGGASSTDTQYF. CDR3 bases: TGCGCCAGCAGCTTGGGCGGGGCGTCTAGCACAGATACGCAGTATTTT.

This chain connects TRBV7-6 to TRBJ1-1; D may be TRBD1 (6 bases). Trimming removed 5 bases from V and 11 bases from J, with 18 bases in between. The CDR3 contains 13 residues. Looked up from germline, CDR1 is SGHVS and CDR2 is FNYEAQ. DNA of the CDR3: TGTGCCAGCAGCCCATTCCAGGGGTCCGTTGCTTTCTTT. Its translation is CASSPFQGSVAFF.

The DNA for the CDR3 is TGTGCCAGTAGTACCCGACAGAAGGACGCCTCTGGAAACACCATATATTTT. This encodes CASSTRQKDASGNTIYF. This chain links TRBV19 with TRBJ1-3, with a tentative D call TRBD1 (5 bases). Trimming shortened V by 4 bases and J by 0 bases, and 16 bases separated the two germline ends. There are 17 residues in the CDR3. Germline-derived CDR1 and CDR2 are LNHDA and SQIVND (reference sequence).

The V call is TRBV29-1, the J call TRBJ1-2; a possible D gene is TRBD1 (5 bases). The CDR3 has 14 residues. The germline V gene encodes CDR1 SQVTM and CDR2 ANQGSEA. Trimming stripped 3 bases from V and 2 bases from J, with 13 bases between. CDR3 sequence reads: CSVDMAGLNYGYTF. CDR3 sequence (DNA): TGCAGCGTTGATATGGCAGGGCTAAACTATGGCTACACCTTC.

The CDR3 nucleotides read TGCGCCAGCAGCTCGACAGGGGGTTCTAATGAAAAACTGTTTTTT. Translating it yields CASSSTGGSNEKLFF. The chain couples TRBV5-1 to TRBJ1-4; 9 bases match TRBD1. Trimming cost V 3 bases and J 3 bases; bases outside gene matches: 3. CDR3 length: 15 amino acids. Per germline, CDR1 SGHRS and CDR2 YFSETQ.

The V call is TRBV20-1, the J call TRBJ2-3; D gene ambiguous. V was shortened by 6 bases and J by 5 bases, with 6 bases between the two germline ends. Looked up from germline, CDR1 is DFQATT and CDR2 is SNEGSKA (reference sequence). The CDR3 runs to 10 residues. CDR3 protein: CSAIEDTQYF. The CDR3 DNA is TGCAGTGCAATTGAAGATACGCAGTATTTT.

The rearrangement uses TRBV5-4 and TRBJ1-1; TRBD1 matches at 7 bases. This CDR3 region has 15 residues. With V trimmed by 7 bases and J by 0 bases, 9 bases remained unmatched. The germline gives CDR1 SGHNT, CDR2 YYREEE (reference sequence). The CDR3: CASGPGQNMNTEAFF. The CDR3 DNA follows: TGTGCCAGCGGACCGGGACAGAACATGAACACTGAAGCTTTCTTT.

CDR3 nucleotide sequence: TGTGCCAGCAGCCTCAATAGCTACGAGCAGTACTTC. This codes for CASSLNSYEQYF. The V call is TRBV5-4, the J call TRBJ2-7; D is ambiguous. Germline V gives CDR1 SGHNT, CDR2 YYREEE (reference sequence). V lost 4 bases and J 3 bases, leaving 8 bases between the germline ends. CDR3 size: 12 residues.

The V and J genes are TRBV7-8 and TRBJ1-1; D gene uncertain. V was trimmed by 4 bases and J by 7 bases, leaving 13 bases between them. The germline CDR1 and CDR2 sequences are SGHVS and FQNEAQ. The CDR3 sequence is 13 residues long. The CDR3 DNA sequence: TGTGCCAGCAGCTCTAGGTCACTCGTTGAAGCTTTCTTT. It specifies CASSSRSLVEAFF.

The CDR3 bases are TGTGCCAGCAGCGAAAGACTTAGCACAGATACGCAGTATTTT. This encodes CASSERLSTDTQYF. The V gene is TRBV9, the J gene TRBJ2-3; D gene unclear. V lost 3 bases and J 0 bases, leaving 8 bases between the germline ends. The CDR3 totals 14 residues. Germline values: CDR1 SGDLS, CDR2 YYNGEE.

The chain combines TRBV5-4 with TRBJ2-1, with 8 bases fitting TRBD1. With 0 bases clipped from V and 6 bases from J, the junction kept 5 bases outside the gene matches. The V gene's germline CDR1 is SGHNT and CDR2 YYREEE (reference sequence). The CDR3 length is 15 residues. This CDR3 reads CASSLGQGWINEQFF. In nucleotides, the CDR3 is TGTGCCAGCAGCTTGGGACAGGGGTGGATCAATGAGCAGTTCTTC.